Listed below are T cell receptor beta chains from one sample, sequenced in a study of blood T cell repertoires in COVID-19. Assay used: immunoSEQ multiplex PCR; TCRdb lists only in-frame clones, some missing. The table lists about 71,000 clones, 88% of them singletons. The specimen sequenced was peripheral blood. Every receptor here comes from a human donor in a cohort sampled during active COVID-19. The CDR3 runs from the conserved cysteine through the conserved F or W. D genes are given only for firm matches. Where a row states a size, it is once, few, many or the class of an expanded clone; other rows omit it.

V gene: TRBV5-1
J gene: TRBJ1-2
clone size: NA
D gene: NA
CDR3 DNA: TGCGCCAGCAGCTTGGGTAATTACCACGGGGATGGCTACACCTTC
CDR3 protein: CASSLGNYHGDGYTF

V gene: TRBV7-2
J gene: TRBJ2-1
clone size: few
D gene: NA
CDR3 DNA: TGTGCCAGCGGGAGGGAGCAGTTCTTC
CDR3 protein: CASGREQFF

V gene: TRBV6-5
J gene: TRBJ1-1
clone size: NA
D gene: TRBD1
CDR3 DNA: TGTGCCAGCAGGATCCAGGGGGTAGAGGGTGAAGCTTTCTTT
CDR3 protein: CASRIQGVEGEAFF

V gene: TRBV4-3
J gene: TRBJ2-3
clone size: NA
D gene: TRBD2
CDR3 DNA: TGCGCCAGCAGCCAAGGTCTAGCGGGAAGGGATACGCAGTATTTT
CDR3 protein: CASSQGLAGRDTQYF

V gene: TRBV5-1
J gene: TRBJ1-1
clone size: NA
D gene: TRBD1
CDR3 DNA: TGCGCCAGCAGCTTAAGTAATACAGGGGGGAACACTGAAGCTTTCTTT
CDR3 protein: CASSLSNTGGNTEAFF

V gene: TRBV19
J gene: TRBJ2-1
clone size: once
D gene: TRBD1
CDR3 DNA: TGTGCCAGTAGTATATTCCAGGGGGCAATCCCTTCCAATGAGCAGTTCTTC
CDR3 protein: CASSIFQGAIPSNEQFF

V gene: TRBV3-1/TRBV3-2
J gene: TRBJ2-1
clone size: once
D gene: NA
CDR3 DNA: TGTGCCAGCAGCCGCGGGAATGAGCAGTTCTTC
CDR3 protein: CASSRGNEQFF

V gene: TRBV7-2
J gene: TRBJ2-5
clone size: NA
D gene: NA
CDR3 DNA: TGTGCCAGCAGCAGGGGTACTCAAGAGACCCAGTACTTC
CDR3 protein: CASSRGTQETQYF

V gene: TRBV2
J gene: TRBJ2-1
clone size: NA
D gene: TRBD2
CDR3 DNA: TGTGCCAGCAGGCTAGCGGGAGTTAATGAGCAGTTCTTC
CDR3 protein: CASRLAGVNEQFF

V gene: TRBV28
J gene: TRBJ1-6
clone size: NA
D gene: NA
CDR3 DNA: TGTGCCAGCTTTGGGGGGGCCGGTAATTCACCCCTCCACTTT
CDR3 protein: CASFGGAGNSPLHF

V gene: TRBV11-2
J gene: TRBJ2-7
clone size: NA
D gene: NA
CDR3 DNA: TGTGCCAGCACTGGACAGTTCGAGCAGTACTTC
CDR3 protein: CASTGQFEQYF

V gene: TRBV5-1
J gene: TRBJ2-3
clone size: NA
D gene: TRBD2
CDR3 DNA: TGCGCCAGCAGCTTGGTGGGACTAGCGGTGACCCCAGATACGCAGTATTTT
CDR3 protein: CASSLVGLAVTPDTQYF

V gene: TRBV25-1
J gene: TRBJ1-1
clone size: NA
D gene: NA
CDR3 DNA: TGTGCCAGCGCGGTGGCGAGGAACACTGAAGCTTTCTTT
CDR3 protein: CASAVARNTEAFF

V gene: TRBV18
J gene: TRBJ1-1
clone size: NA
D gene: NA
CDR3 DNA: TGTGCCAGCTCACCGACCCGGACTGAGAACACTGAAGCTTTCTTT
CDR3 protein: CASSPTRTENTEAFF

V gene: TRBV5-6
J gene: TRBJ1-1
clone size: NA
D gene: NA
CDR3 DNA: TGTGCCAGCAGCTTGGGACAGGTCATGAACACTGAAGCTTTCTTT
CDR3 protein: CASSLGQVMNTEAFF

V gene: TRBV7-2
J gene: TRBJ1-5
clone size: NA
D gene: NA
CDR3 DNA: TGTGCCAGCAGCTTAGCTTCGCAGGTCAATCAGCCCCAGCATTTT
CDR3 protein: CASSLASQVNQPQHF

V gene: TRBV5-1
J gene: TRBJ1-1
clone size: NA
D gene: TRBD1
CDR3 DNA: TGCGCCAGCAGCACGTTACAGGGGTATACTGAAGCTTTCTTT
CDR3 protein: CASSTLQGYTEAFF